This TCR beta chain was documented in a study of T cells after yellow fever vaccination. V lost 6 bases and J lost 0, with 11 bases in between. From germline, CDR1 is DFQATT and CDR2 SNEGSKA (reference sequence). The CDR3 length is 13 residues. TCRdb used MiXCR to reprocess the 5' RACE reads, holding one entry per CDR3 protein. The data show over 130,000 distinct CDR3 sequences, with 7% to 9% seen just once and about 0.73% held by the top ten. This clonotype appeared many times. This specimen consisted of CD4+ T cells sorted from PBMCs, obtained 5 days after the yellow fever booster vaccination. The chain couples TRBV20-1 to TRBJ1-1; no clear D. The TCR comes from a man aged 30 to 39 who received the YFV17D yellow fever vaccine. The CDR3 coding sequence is TGCAGTGCCCTTTTTGGTGTGAACACTGAAGCTTTCTTT. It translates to CSALFGVNTEAFF.